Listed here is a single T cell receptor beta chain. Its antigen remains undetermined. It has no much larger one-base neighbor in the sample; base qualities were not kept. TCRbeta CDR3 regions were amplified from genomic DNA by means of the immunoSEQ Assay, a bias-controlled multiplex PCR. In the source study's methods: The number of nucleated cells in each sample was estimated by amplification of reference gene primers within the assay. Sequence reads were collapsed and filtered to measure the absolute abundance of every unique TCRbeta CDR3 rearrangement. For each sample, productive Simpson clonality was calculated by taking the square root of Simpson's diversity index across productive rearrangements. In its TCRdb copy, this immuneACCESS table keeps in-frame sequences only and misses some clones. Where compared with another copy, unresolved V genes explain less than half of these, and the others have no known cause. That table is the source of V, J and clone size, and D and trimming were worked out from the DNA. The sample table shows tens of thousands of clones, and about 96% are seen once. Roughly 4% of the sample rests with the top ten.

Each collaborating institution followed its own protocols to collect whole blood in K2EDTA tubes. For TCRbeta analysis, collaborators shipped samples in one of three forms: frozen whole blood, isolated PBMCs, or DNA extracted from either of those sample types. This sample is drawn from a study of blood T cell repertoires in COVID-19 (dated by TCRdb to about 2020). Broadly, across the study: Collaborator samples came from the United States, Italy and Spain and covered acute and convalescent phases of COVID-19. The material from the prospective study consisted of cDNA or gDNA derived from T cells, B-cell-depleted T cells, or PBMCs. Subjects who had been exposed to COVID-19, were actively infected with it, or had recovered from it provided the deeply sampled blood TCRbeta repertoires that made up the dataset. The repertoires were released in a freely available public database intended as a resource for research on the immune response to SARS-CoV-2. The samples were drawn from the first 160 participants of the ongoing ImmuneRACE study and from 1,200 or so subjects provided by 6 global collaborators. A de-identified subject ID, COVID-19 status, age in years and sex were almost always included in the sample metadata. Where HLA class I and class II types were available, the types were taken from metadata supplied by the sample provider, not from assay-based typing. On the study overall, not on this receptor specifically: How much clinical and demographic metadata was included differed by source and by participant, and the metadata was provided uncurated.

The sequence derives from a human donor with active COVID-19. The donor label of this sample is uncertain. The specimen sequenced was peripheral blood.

The CDR3 reads CASSEGAPGTYEQYF. The DNA sequence reads TGTGCCAGCAGTGAGGGGGCTCCGGGAACCTACGAGCAGTACTTC. The chain was built from TRBV6-1 and TRBJ2-7; TRBD1 is perhaps the D gene, given 6 matching bases. The germline ends are 14 bases apart after V is trimmed by 3 bases and J by 2 bases. Including the terminal cysteine and phenylalanine, the CDR3 comprises 15 residues. Only the CDR3 DNA is retained, 45 bases long and in frame from the first base. From a lookup of the germline V gene, CDR1 and CDR2 are MNHNS and SASEGT.